The clone carrying this T cell receptor (beta chain) was recorded once. Its target is not known. This specimen belongs to a study of T cell responses to AZD1222 COVID-19 vaccine. Findings and caveats of the study: Among vaccine-associated CD4 TCRs, coverage spanned spike, with dominance at 160-218 and 743-854. The donors showed a predominance of white British ancestry and of females, with possible underestimation of clonal diversity. No repertoire was sampled before or during the peak T cell response, only after it.

The length of the CDR3 is 15 residues. Per germline, CDR1 LNHDA and CDR2 SQIVND (reference sequence). V was trimmed by 3 bases and J by 1 base, leaving 11 bases between them. Some clones are missing from TCRdb's copy, which holds only in-frame ones; the method was immunoSEQ multiplex PCR. The profile shows approximately 100,000 clones, about 87% of them singletons. The sequenced sample was peripheral blood, obtained on day 0 of AZD1222 vaccination. The origin of this receptor is an adult in good health. The chain employs TRBV19 and TRBJ2-3, with D possibly being TRBD2 (6 bases). The CDR3 DNA follows: TGTGCCAGTAGTATTTGGCGGGACGGCACAGATACGCAGTATTTT. It encodes CASSIWRDGTDTQYF.